This T cell receptor (beta chain) was documented in a study of breast tumors, draining lymph nodes, adjacent tissues. CDR1 and CDR2 (germline): SGHTA, FQGNSA. The CDR3 runs to 13 residues. V was shortened by 5 bases and J by 5 bases, with 11 bases between the two germline ends. Via MiXCR, TCRdb re-called the multiplex PCR reads, giving one row per CDR3 protein. The sample holds about 300,000 distinct CDR3 sequences, around 30% seen once. The lymph nodes were axillary draining lymph nodes from breast cancer patients. This clonotype has at least ten counts. The chain recombines TRBV7-2 with TRBJ2-3, with unresolved D. Specimen: axillary lymph node tissue. The receptor was derived from a female donor with breast cancer. Some clones in this sample may be carry-over from other donors' samples. CDR3 in amino acids: CASSRSRRDTQYF. The DNA for the CDR3 is TGTGCCAGCAGCCGTAGTCGCCGAGATACGCAGTATTTT.